The clone carrying this T cell receptor (beta chain) came up a few times. Its antigen is undetermined. cDNA libraries for TCR beta contained unique molecular identifiers. When roughly 0.9 to 10 million T cells were used, they gave roughly 490,000 cDNA molecules. TCRdb called the PCR reads again in MiXCR, with one record for every CDR3 protein. The table lists under 200,000 distinct CDR3 sequences, roughly 40% of them singletons. This specimen comes from a study of post-analysis software for immune sequencing data. Study summary: Progressive-relapsing, secondary progressive and relapsing-remitting multiple sclerosis were among the disease courses included. General study results and limits: Significantly decreased normalized Chao1 diversity was recorded for multiple sclerosis patients relative to controls. Five or six TRBV segments, TRBV5-6, TRBV5-1 and TRBV20-1 among them, were found more frequent in patients than controls.

V dropped 3 bases and J dropped 3; count of bases not matched to a gene: 8. This CDR3 has 14 residues. In germline, CDR1 is DFQATT, CDR2 SNEGSKA (reference sequence). The chain employs TRBV20-1 and TRBJ2-7; 7 bases map to TRBD2. The sequence was collected from a girl aged 10-17 years with multiple sclerosis. Source: blood, taken after autologous hematopoietic stem cell transplantation. In nucleotides, the CDR3 is TGCAGTGCTAGCCGGGGGGTGAAGGACTACGAGCAGTACTTC. Its protein is CSASRGVKDYEQYF.